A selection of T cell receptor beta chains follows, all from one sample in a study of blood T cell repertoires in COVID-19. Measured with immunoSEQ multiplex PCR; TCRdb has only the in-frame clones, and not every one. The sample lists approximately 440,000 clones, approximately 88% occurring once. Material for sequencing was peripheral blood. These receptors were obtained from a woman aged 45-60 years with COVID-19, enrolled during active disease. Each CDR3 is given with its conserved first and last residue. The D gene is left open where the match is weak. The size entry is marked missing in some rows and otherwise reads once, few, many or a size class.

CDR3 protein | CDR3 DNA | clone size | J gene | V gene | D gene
CASSSDSPSTDTQYF | TGCGCCAGCAGCTCTGACAGTCCATCCACAGATACGCAGTATTTT | . | TRBJ2-3 | TRBV5-1 | .
CASSREYEQYF | TGTGCCAGCAGTAGGGAGTACGAGCAGTACTTC | . | TRBJ2-7 | TRBV12-3/TRBV12-4 | .
CASSQIGTGTEFF | TGTGCCAGCAGCCAAATAGGGACAGGGACGGAGTTCTTC | . | TRBJ2-1 | TRBV14 | TRBD1
CASSILTASGAFF | TGTGCCAGTAGTATTCTTACGGCCAGCGGGGCTTTCTTT | . | TRBJ1-1 | TRBV19 | .
CASRSTGGSGNTTYF | TGTGCCAGCAGGTCAACAGGGGGCTCTGGAAACACCACATATTTT | . | TRBJ1-3 | TRBV6-5 | TRBD1
CAWRLAGGHDEQYF | TGTGCCTGGAGACTAGCGGGGGGGCACGACGAGCAGTACTTC | . | TRBJ2-7 | TRBV30 | TRBD2
CAWSVYTNYGYTF | TGTGCCTGGAGTGTTTACACGAACTATGGCTACACCTTC | . | TRBJ1-2 | TRBV30 | .
CASSHRLEGQWGPTDTQYF | TGTGCCAGCAGCCATCGGCTGGAGGGACAGTGGGGGCCCACAGATACGCAGTATTTT | . | TRBJ2-3 | TRBV4-2 | .
CASSNGRGTWYGYTF | TGTGCCAGCAGCAACGGAAGGGGGACCTGGTATGGCTACACCTTC | . | TRBJ1-2 | TRBV6-6 | .
CASSLALGSNEKLFF | TGTGCCAGCAGCTTAGCCCTCGGGAGCAATGAAAAACTGTTTTTT | . | TRBJ1-4 | TRBV13 | .
CASTLPRDNEAFF | TGTGCCAGCACCCTTCCGAGGGACAACGAAGCTTTCTTT | . | TRBJ1-1 | TRBV28 | .
CASSFGQGSFGYTF | TGTGCCAGCAGTTTCGGACAGGGCTCCTTTGGCTACACCTTC | once | TRBJ1-2 | TRBV7-9 | TRBD1
CASSSGLAIGEQYF | TGCGCCAGCAGCTCGGGACTAGCGATAGGCGAGCAGTACTTC | . | TRBJ2-7 | TRBV5-1 | TRBD2
CASSLAYRLVLFRAGANVLTF | TGTGCCAGCAGCTTAGCTTACAGACTAGTGCTGTTTCGCGCTGGGGCCAACGTCCTGACTTTC | . | TRBJ2-6 | TRBV7-8 | .
CASSLDRTNQPQHF | TGTGCCAGCAGCCTTGACAGGACCAATCAGCCCCAGCATTTT | . | TRBJ1-5 | TRBV11-2 | .
CASSPQGLSYGYTF | TGCGCCAGCAGCCCGCAGGGGTTAAGCTATGGCTACACCTTC | . | TRBJ1-2 | TRBV4-1 | .
CASRPDREGGYTF | TGTGCCAGCAGGCCCGACAGGGAAGGGGGCTACACCTTC | few | TRBJ1-2 | TRBV6-4 | TRBD1
CASTPFETGSLMNTEAFF | TGTGCCAGCACCCCATTCGAAACAGGTAGCCTCATGAACACTGAAGCTTTCTTT | . | TRBJ1-1 | TRBV2 | .
CASSLVLAGTYEQYF | TGCGCCAGCAGCTTAGTACTAGCGGGGACCTACGAGCAGTACTTC | once | TRBJ2-7 | TRBV5-1 | TRBD2
CASSPDRAPSYEQYF | TGCGCCAGCAGCCCGGACAGGGCTCCCTCCTACGAGCAGTACTTC | . | TRBJ2-7 | TRBV5-1 | TRBD1
CASSSRGVRANVLTF | TGTGCCAGCAGCTCCAGGGGAGTGAGGGCCAACGTCCTGACTTTC | . | TRBJ2-6 | TRBV4-2 | .
CASSRQAVGPLHF | TGTGCCAGCAGTCGACAGGCCGTGGGCCCCCTCCACTTT | . | TRBJ1-6 | TRBV5-4 | .
CASSQGLTGGKTDTQYF | TGTGCCAGCAGCCAAGGCCTGACAGGGGGGAAGACAGATACGCAGTATTTT | . | TRBJ2-3 | TRBV14 | TRBD1
CASSQGTAQGQFF | TGTGCCAGCAGCCAAGGGACAGCCCAGGGGCAGTTCTTC | . | TRBJ2-1 | TRBV3-1/TRBV3-2 | .
CASSLNRVSPLHF | TGTGCCAGCAGCTTGAACCGGGTTTCACCCCTCCACTTT | . | TRBJ1-6 | TRBV11-3 | .
CASRGEVYGYTF | TGTGCCAGTAGAGGAGAGGTCTATGGCTACACCTTC | . | TRBJ1-2 | TRBV19 | .
CASSIQEGTAEAFF | TGTGCCAGTAGTATACAGGAGGGGACGGCTGAAGCTTTCTTT | . | TRBJ1-1 | TRBV19 | .
CASSQFGLINTEAFF | TGCGCCAGCAGCCAGTTTGGGCTGATTAACACTGAAGCTTTCTTT | . | TRBJ1-1 | TRBV4-1 | .
CASTHGDRGVEQYF | TGTGCCAGCACCCACGGGGACAGGGGGGTAGAGCAGTACTTC | . | TRBJ2-7 | TRBV28 | TRBD1
CASSYLDSRNEQYF | TGTGCCAGCAGTTACCTAGATTCGAGGAACGAGCAGTACTTC | . | TRBJ2-7 | TRBV6-6 | .
CASSRPGQGYEQYF | TGTGCCAGCAGTCGGCCGGGACAGGGGTATGAGCAGTACTTC | . | TRBJ2-7 | TRBV7-2 | TRBD1
CASSLGFVGLSGNEKLFF | TGCGCCAGCAGCTTGGGTTTTGTCGGCCTCTCGGGTAATGAAAAACTGTTTTTT | . | TRBJ1-4 | TRBV5-1 | .
CAWSGPGLAGSSSYNEQFF | TGTGCCTGGAGTGGTCCGGGACTAGCGGGGAGTTCCTCCTACAATGAGCAGTTCTTC | . | TRBJ2-1 | TRBV30 | TRBD2
CASSFWGGEEETQYF | TGCGCCAGCAGCTTCTGGGGGGGCGAGGAAGAGACCCAGTACTTC | . | TRBJ2-5 | TRBV5-1 | .
CASSSTRASEAFF | TGTGCCAGCAGCTCGACGCGGGCTTCTGAAGCTTTCTTT | once | TRBJ1-1 | TRBV11-2 | .
CASSRGIYEQYF | TGTGCCAGCAGCAGGGGAATCTACGAGCAGTACTTC | . | TRBJ2-7 | TRBV6-5 | .